This T cell receptor beta chain was sequenced for a study of T cells in Graves' hyperthyroidism and ophthalmopathy. Diagnostic decisions used clinical symptoms, serum thyroxine and TRAb, thyroid ultrasound and orbital computed tomography. Regarding the study as a whole: In validation, the model predicted ophthalmopathy. These predictions came a median around 5.9 months before onset. In the blood, most expanded thyroid clonotypes above 0.001 appeared as well.

V shed 0 bases and J 1 base; nucleotides not matched to a gene: 7. The CDR3 contains 16 residues. Germline V gene data show CDR1 as DFQATT and CDR2 as SNEGSKA (reference sequence). The investigators amplified TCR beta CDR3 regions from RNA transcripts. The HTBI primer set was used in a first-round RT-PCR of the TCR CDR3. Via MiXCR, TCRdb re-called the multiplex PCR reads, giving one row per CDR3 protein. The sample has hundreds of thousands of distinct CDR3 sequences, 22% seen once. Regarding this clonotype: Its antigen is not identified.

This chain links TRBV20-1 with TRBJ2-3, with 7 bases lining up with TRBD1. The specimen sequenced was blood. This TCR was sampled from a man aged 25-40 years with Graves' ophthalmopathy. CDR3: CSARDPRQGRTDTQYF. The DNA of the CDR3 is TGCAGTGCTAGAGACCCCCGACAGGGCCGCACAGATACGCAGTATTTT.